These 5 T cell receptor beta chains came from one sample sequenced in a study of shared clonotypes between healthy human individuals. Some clones are missing from TCRdb's copy, which holds only in-frame ones; the method was immunoSEQ multiplex PCR. The sample yields 450,000 to 600,000 clones, around 80% seen once. Sequencing used PBMCs. These receptor sequences come from a middle-aged woman in good health. Some clones in this sample may be carry-over from other donors' samples.

The chain links TRBV11-2 to TRBJ2-7; perhaps TRBD2 as D (5 bases). Trimming left V 5 bases short and J 0 bases short, with 23 bases between. Germline-derived CDR1 and CDR2 are SGHAT and FQNNGV. CDR3 length: 18 residues. The CDR3 nucleotides read TGTGCCAGCAGCCCCGGGATAGCGCCTGTCCGTAGCTCCTACGAGCAGTACTTC. Translation gives CASSPGIAPVRSSYEQYF.

The rearrangement links TRBV30 to TRBJ1-1; D is possibly TRBD1 (5 bases). Trimming took off 2 bases at V and 7 bases at J, with 11 bases between the two ends. The CDR3 is 12 amino acids. The germline CDR1 and CDR2 sequences are GTSNPN and SVGIG (reference sequence). This CDR3 is CAWSRGGGEAFF. In DNA, the CDR3 is TGTGCCTGGAGTCGTGGGGGAGGTGAAGCTTTCTTT.

In the case of this clone: The sample has other DNA sequences that encode this CDR3 too. The rearrangement joins TRBV9 to TRBJ2-3; TRBD2 matches at 13 bases. This CDR3 has 17 residues. Per the germline V gene, CDR1 is SGDLS and CDR2 is YYNGEE. Losses at the gene ends were 1 base for V and 2 bases for J; bases not matched to a gene: 4. CDR3 sequence reads: CASSVMGLAGFTDTQYF. The CDR3 DNA follows: TGTGCCAGCAGCGTAATGGGACTAGCGGGGTTCACAGATACGCAGTATTTT.

The rearrangement joins TRBV7-2 to TRBJ2-3, with D perhaps matching TRBD1 (6 bases). The CDR3 consists of 14 residues. Per germline, CDR1 SGHTA and CDR2 FQGNSA. Trimming took off 5 bases at V and 4 bases at J, with 13 bases between the two ends. This CDR3 reads CASSQMTGPDTQYF. The CDR3 nucleotides read TGTGCCAGCAGCCAGATGACAGGTCCAGATACGCAGTATTTT.

The chain is built from TRBV2 and TRBJ1-3, with no clear D. Germline V lookup: CDR1 SNHLY, CDR2 FYNNEI. Deletions cut 4 bases from V and 2 bases from J, with 9 bases between. The CDR3 spans 14 residues. In DNA, the CDR3 is TGTGCCAGCAGTGGTCCAGACCCTGGAAACACCATATATTTT. It encodes CASSGPDPGNTIYF.